Listed here are 24 T cell receptor beta chains from one sample, sequenced in a study of vaccination effects on CD4 cells after COVID-19 (dated by TCRdb to about 2022). Their antigens remain unidentified. The ViraFEST assay stimulated PBMC with viral peptide pools and then used TCR sequencing to identify antigen-specific CD4+ T cell clonotypes by expansion. After less than eleven days of culture, CD4+ T cells were isolated with the EasySep CD4+ T cell isolation kit. Healthy vaccine recipients had no prior SARS-CoV-2 infection, confirmed by negative nucleocapsid antibodies before and after vaccination. Libraries were prepared through the immunoSEQ multiplex PCR assay. TCRdb stores this immuneACCESS table with in-frame sequences only. Part of the clones is absent; in the studies checked, under half of the shortfall reflects unresolved V genes, and no reason is known for the rest. This sample has 71,000 or so clones in its table, and under 75% of those were observed once. The ten largest clones capture roughly 4% of the sample.

The specimen was CD4+ T cells from PBMCs cultured with HCoV-OC43 spike peptides, collected before COVID-19 vaccination. Interpreted using the paper, the cell subset or site label stands for: HCoV-OC43 spike overlapping peptide pool stimulation. The receptor source for this set is a human donor who received a COVID-19 vaccine.

This chain connects TRBV5-1 to TRBJ2-5; tentatively, D is TRBD2 (7 bases). Germline assignment: CDR1 SGHRS and CDR2 YFSETQ. With 0 bases removed from V and 7 bases from J, the gap between germline ends came to 16 bases. This CDR3 region has 15 residues. CDR3 residues: CASSLGAGASWTQYF. The CDR3 DNA follows: TGCGCCAGCAGCTTGGGGGCGGGGGCCTCATGGACCCAGTACTTC.

This clone appeared a few times. This rearrangement joins TRBV5-1 to TRBJ1-6; D is undetermined. Trimming shortened V by 1 base and J by 8 bases, and 7 bases separated the two germline ends. The CDR3 contains 13 residues. Germline loops: CDR1 SGHRS, CDR2 YFSETQ. This CDR3 is CASSLQIDSPLHF. The DNA of the CDR3 is TGCGCCAGCAGCTTGCAAATAGATTCACCCCTCCACTTT.

This clone was counted a few times. The chain joins TRBV7-8 to TRBJ1-6; 7 positions match TRBD1. Germline V CDR1 and CDR2: SGHVS, FQNEAQ. The ends lost 4 bases at V and 9 bases at J; junction bases unmatched: 6. The CDR3 is 14 residues long. The CDR3 DNA reads TGTGCCAGCAGCTCGACAGGGTCCAGTTCACCCCTCCACTTT. Translated, it gives CASSSTGSSSPLHF.

The rearrangement uses TRBV3-1 (or the pseudogene TRBV3-2) and TRBJ2-2; 12 nucleotides match TRBD2. The germline CDR1 and CDR2 sequences are LGHDT and YNNKEL (reference sequence). Trimming at V came to 1 base and at J to 2 bases, leaving 17 bases not matched to a gene. This CDR3 has 22 residues. In nucleotides, the CDR3 is TGTGCCAGCAGCCAAGCACAAGGACTAGCGGGGTCCCCCTCGGAAAACACCGGGGAGCTGTTTTTT. Translation: CASSQAQGLAGSPSENTGELFF.

The chain joins TRBV18 to TRBJ1-5; D is perhaps TRBD1 (5 bases). From germline, CDR1 is KGHSH and CDR2 LQKENI. The CDR3 spans 16 residues. V lost 5 bases and J lost 7, with 21 bases in between. In DNA, the CDR3 is TGTGCCAGCTCAGGGGGTGGTCTGAGGGCAGGCCAGCCCCAGCATTTT. Translation gives CASSGGGLRAGQPQHF.

The rearrangement joins TRBV6-5 to TRBJ2-5; D not certain. V gave up 3 bases and J gave up 2 bases, with 16 bases separating them. The length of the CDR3 is 16 residues. The germline V gene has CDR1 MNHEY and CDR2 SVGAGI. The CDR3 loop is CASSYRPPRPQETQYF. The CDR3 nucleotides are TGTGCCAGCAGTTATAGGCCCCCCAGGCCACAAGAGACCCAGTACTTC.

The chain is built from TRBV4-1 and TRBJ2-5; D remains ambiguous. The V gene lost 1 base and the J gene lost 3 bases, with 3 bases spanning the gap. The CDR3 length is 12 residues. The germline CDR1 and CDR2 sequences are MGHRA and YSYEKL. The CDR3 bases are TGCGCCAGCAGCCAAGGGGAAGAGACCCAGTACTTC. Amino acid sequence: CASSQGEETQYF.

This clone was seen once. The chain couples TRBV5-4 to TRBJ1-1; possible D gene TRBD1, 6 bases. The germline V gene has CDR1 SGHNT and CDR2 YYREEE (reference sequence). The CDR3 length is 12 residues. V lost 2 bases, J lost 7 bases, and 9 bases lay in between. This CDR3 is CASSFDRLEAFF. DNA for the CDR3: TGTGCCAGCAGCTTCGACAGGCTTGAAGCTTTCTTT.

The CDR3 DNA reads as TGTGCCAGCAGCCCACTAGCGGGGGGGTCTGATACGCAGTATTTT. Translating it yields CASSPLAGGSDTQYF. The rearrangement joins TRBV5-5 to TRBJ2-3; the match to TRBD2 covers 13 bases. This CDR3 spans 15 amino acids. V shed 4 bases, J shed 6 bases, and the junction held 5 bases outside the gene matches. Germline V gives CDR1 SGHKS, CDR2 YYEKEE (reference sequence).

V usage is TRBV7-8 and J usage is TRBJ2-2; perhaps TRBD1 as D (6 bases). Trimming left V 2 bases short and J 10 bases short, with 26 bases between. Germline values: CDR1 SGHVS, CDR2 FQNEAQ. The CDR3 length is 18 residues. The CDR3 loop reads CASSLLQLLRGVGSELFF. The CDR3 nucleotides read TGTGCCAGCAGCTTATTGCAGCTCCTCAGGGGTGTGGGGTCGGAGCTGTTTTTT.

V usage is TRBV4-1 and J usage is TRBJ2-3; D is ambiguous. V was clipped by 0 bases and J by 7 bases, with 11 bases between them. This CDR3 contains 14 residues. Per germline, CDR1 MGHRA and CDR2 YSYEKL. CDR3 protein: CASSQDTVINTQYF. CDR3 nucleotides: TGCGCCAGCAGCCAAGATACAGTAATCAATACGCAGTATTTT.

The chain links TRBV7-8 to TRBJ1-2; D call uncertain. V dropped 7 bases and J dropped 3 bases, with 15 bases sitting between them. Germline loops: CDR1 SGHVS, CDR2 FQNEAQ. The CDR3 loop spans 14 amino acids. The CDR3 protein is CASNLLGPDYGYTF. Written as DNA, the CDR3 is TGTGCCAGCAACCTTCTCGGGCCAGACTATGGCTACACCTTC.

The chain joins TRBV7-2 to TRBJ2-1, with 8 nucleotides matching TRBD2. This CDR3 is 15 amino acids long. The germline V gene encodes CDR1 SGHTA and CDR2 FQGNSA. With V trimmed by 3 bases and J by 1 base, 2 bases remained unmatched. CDR3 in DNA: TGTGCCAGCAGCTTCATAGCGGGGTCCTACAATGAGCAGTTCTTC. This encodes CASSFIAGSYNEQFF.

The chain uses TRBV7-2 and TRBJ2-5; possible D gene TRBD1, 6 bases. The CDR3 totals 14 residues. Trimming removed 2 bases from V and 5 bases from J, with 12 bases in between. The germline V gene encodes CDR1 SGHTA and CDR2 FQGNSA. This CDR3 reads CASSLYGGPETQYF. DNA for the CDR3: TGTGCCAGCAGCTTATATGGGGGCCCGGAGACCCAGTACTTC.

This clone was recorded a few times. The germline gene is not matched at one end of the junction; a read error may be the cause. The rearrangement joins TRBV18 to TRBJ2-2, with TRBD1 matching over 8 bases. Germline-derived CDR1 and CDR2 are KGHSH and LQKENI. This CDR3 is built from 15 residues. The CDR3 DNA is TGTGCTAGCTCACCAGGACAGGGTGTTGCCGGGGAGCTGTTTTTT. The encoded protein is CASSPGQGVAGELFF.

The chain recombines TRBV5-5 with TRBJ1-1; D gene ambiguous. V lost 0 bases, J lost 5 bases, and 11 bases lay in between. This CDR3 spans 14 amino acids. Per germline, CDR1 SGHKS and CDR2 YYEKEE (reference sequence). In DNA, the CDR3 is TGTGCCAGCAGCTTGGCCCGGGCGGAAACTGAAGCTTTCTTT. This gives the protein CASSLARAETEAFF. The variable domain in full, with the rest retrieved from reference TRBV5-5 and TRBJ1-1, is DAGVTQSPTHLIKTRGQQVTLRCSPISGHKSVSWYQQVLGQGPQFIFQYYEKEERGRGNFPDRFSARQFPNYSSELNVNALLLGDSALYLCASSLARAETEAFFGQGTRLTVV.

V gene TRBV7-9 combines with J gene TRBJ2-3; 7 nucleotides align to TRBD1. The CDR3 contains 14 residues. CDR1 is SEHNR and CDR2 is FQNEAQ in the germline V gene (reference sequence). J was trimmed by 5 bases and V by 3 bases; bases with no gene match: 5. The CDR3 loop reads CASSFDRAVDTQYF. The CDR3 bases are TGTGCCAGCAGCTTTGACAGGGCCGTAGATACGCAGTATTTT.

In nucleotides, the CDR3 is TGTGCCAGCAGACCAAACGGGGCGGCGAACACTGAAGCTTTCTTT. This sequence encodes CASRPNGAANTEAFF. This chain joins TRBV6-5 and TRBJ1-1; TRBD1 might be the D (5 bases). The CDR3 runs 15 residues. Germline V gene sequence: CDR1 MNHEY, CDR2 SVGAGI. The V and J ends lost 6 bases and 1 base respectively, with 15 bases between them.

The sample holds a few counts of this clone. The chain links TRBV7-2 to TRBJ1-1, with D perhaps matching TRBD1 (5 bases). Trimming stripped 5 bases from V and 3 bases from J, with 13 bases between. The germline CDR1 and CDR2 sequences are SGHTA and FQGNSA. The CDR3 consists of 14 residues. CDR3 in DNA: TGTGCCAGCAGCGAGTACAGGTGGGACACTGAAGCTTTCTTT. Amino acid sequence: CASSEYRWDTEAFF.

The CDR3 loop is CASSEMWGQGQTDTQYF. CDR3 DNA: TGTGCCAGCAGTGAAATGTGGGGACAGGGCCAGACAGATACGCAGTATTTT. The rearrangement uses TRBV6-1 and TRBJ2-3; 9 bases align to TRBD1. Germline loops: CDR1 MNHNS, CDR2 SASEGT. This CDR3 is built from 17 residues. The V gene end was trimmed by 2 bases and the J gene end by 3 bases; junction bases not matched to a gene: 9.

V is TRBV7-9 and J is TRBJ1-2, with no clear D. CDR1 SEHNR and CDR2 FQNEAQ come from the germline V gene (reference sequence). This CDR3 spans 13 amino acids. The germline V and J ends were trimmed by 2 bases and 6 bases, with 10 bases remaining between them. The CDR3: CASSLSLGNGYTF. The CDR3 nucleotides read TGTGCCAGCAGCTTATCACTTGGCAATGGCTACACCTTC.

This clone was seen a handful of times. The chain links TRBV24-1 to TRBJ1-1; D is uncertain. The V gene's germline CDR1 is KGHDR and CDR2 SFDVKD. The CDR3 consists of 17 residues. Trimming cost V 7 bases and J 1 base, with 21 bases left between them. The CDR3 coding sequence is TGTGCCACCAGCGGAACAACGGGCCGTCATGAGAACACTGAAGCTTTCTTT. Its translation is CATSGTTGRHENTEAFF.

This clone has only one observation. The rearrangement uses TRBV28 and TRBJ1-1; 7 positions match TRBD1. Germline loops: CDR1 MDHEN, CDR2 SYDVKM. This CDR3 region has 14 residues. V gave up 8 bases and J gave up 5 bases; unmatched junction bases: 11. CDR3 residues: CASWKDRVRTEAFF. CDR3 DNA: TGTGCCAGCTGGAAAGACAGGGTACGGACTGAAGCTTTCTTT.

V usage is TRBV2 and J usage is TRBJ2-7; 7 positions match TRBD1. The V gene end was trimmed by 7 bases and the J gene end by 3 bases; junction bases not matched to a gene: 6. The CDR3 covers 13 residues. The germline gives CDR1 SNHLY, CDR2 FYNNEI. The CDR3 sequence: CASTRTGNYEQYV. CDR3 DNA sequence: TGTGCCAGCACCCGGACAGGAAACTACGAGCAGTACGTC.